This T cell receptor beta chain was found in a study of control samples from healthy donors and cancer patients. TCRdb's copy holds only in-frame clones and misses some; the assay was immunoSEQ multiplex PCR. The top ten clones hold 1.5% to 2% of a sample with about 130,000 clones, roughly 87% of them seen once. The sequenced sample consisted of blood. The source of this sequence is a man between 18 and 29 years old in good health.

The CDR3 DNA follows: TGCGCCAGCAGTGAGACGGTCTACGAGCAGTACTTC. This gives the protein CASSETVYEQYF. This chain joins TRBV10-1 and TRBJ2-7, with unresolved D. This CDR3 has 12 amino acids. Trimming cost V 2 bases and J 3 bases, with 5 bases left between them. CDR1 and CDR2 (germline): WNHNN, SYGVQD (reference sequence).